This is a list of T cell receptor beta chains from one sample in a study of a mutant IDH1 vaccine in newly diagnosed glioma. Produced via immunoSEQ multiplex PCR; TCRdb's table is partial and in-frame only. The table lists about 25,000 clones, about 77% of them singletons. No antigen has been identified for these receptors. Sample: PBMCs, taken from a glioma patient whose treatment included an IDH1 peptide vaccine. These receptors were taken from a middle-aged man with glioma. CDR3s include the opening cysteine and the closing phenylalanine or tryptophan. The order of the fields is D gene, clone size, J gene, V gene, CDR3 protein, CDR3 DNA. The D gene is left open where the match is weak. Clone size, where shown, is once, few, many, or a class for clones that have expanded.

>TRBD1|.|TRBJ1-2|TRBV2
CASTLDRGVNNYGYTF
TGTGCCAGCACCCTTGACAGGGGCGTAAATAACTATGGCTACACCTTC
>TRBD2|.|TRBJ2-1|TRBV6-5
CASSTGRPEQFF
TGTGCCAGCAGTACCGGGAGGCCTGAGCAGTTCTTC
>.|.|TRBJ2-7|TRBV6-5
CASSNAINYEQYF
TGTGCCAGCAGTAACGCCATCAACTACGAGCAGTACTTC
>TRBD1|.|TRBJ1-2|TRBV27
CASSLGQAQSYTF
TGTGCCAGCAGTTTAGGACAGGCCCAAAGCTACACCTTC
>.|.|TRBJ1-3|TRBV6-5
CASSLGRSSGNTIYF
TGTGCCAGCAGCCTGGGACGGAGCTCTGGAAACACCATATATTTT
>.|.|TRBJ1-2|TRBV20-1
CSTSPNYGYTF
TGCAGTACTTCCCCGAATTATGGCTACACCTTC
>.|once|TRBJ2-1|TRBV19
CASSKQTTYNEQFF
TGTGCCAGTAGCAAACAGACCACCTACAATGAGCAGTTCTTC
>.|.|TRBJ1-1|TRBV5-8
CASSFDGLAKTEAFF
TGTGCCAGCAGCTTTGATGGGCTGGCAAAAACTGAAGCTTTCTTT
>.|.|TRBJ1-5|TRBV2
CASSDVGSNQPQHF
TGTGCCAGCAGTGATGTCGGGAGCAATCAGCCCCAGCATTTT
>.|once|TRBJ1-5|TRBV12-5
CASGLVLGSSNQPQHF
TGTGCTAGTGGTTTGGTACTGGGGTCCAGCAATCAGCCCCAGCATTTT
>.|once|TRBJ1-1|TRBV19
CASSMDRKNTEAFF
TGTGCCAGTAGTATGGACAGAAAGAACACTGAAGCTTTCTTT
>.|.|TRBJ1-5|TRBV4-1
CASSQGLMGGDQPQHF
TGCGCCAGCAGCCAAGGATTAATGGGAGGCGATCAGCCCCAGCATTTT
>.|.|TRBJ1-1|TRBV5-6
CASSLPRGTPNTEAFF
TGTGCCAGCAGCTTGCCCAGGGGCACCCCGAACACTGAAGCTTTCTTT
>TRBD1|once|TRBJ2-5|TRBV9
CASSSPGTEETQYF
TGTGCCAGCAGCTCACCCGGGACAGAAGAGACCCAGTACTTC
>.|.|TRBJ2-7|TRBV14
CASSQDQVWGYEQYF
TGTGCCAGCAGCCAAGATCAGGTCTGGGGCTACGAGCAGTACTTC
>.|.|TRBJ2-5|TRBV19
CASSLQGQGGQETQYF
TGTGCCAGTAGCCTACAGGGTCAGGGGGGACAAGAGACCCAGTACTTC
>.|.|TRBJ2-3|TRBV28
CASSYQPDGGETDTQYF
TGTGCCAGCAGTTACCAACCCGACGGGGGAGAGACAGATACGCAGTATTTT
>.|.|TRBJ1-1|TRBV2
CASRTFMNTEAFF
TGTGCCAGCAGAACGTTCATGAACACTGAAGCTTTCTTT
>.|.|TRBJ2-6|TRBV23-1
CASSQTFRVSGANVLTF
TGCGCCAGCAGTCAAACATTTAGGGTCTCTGGGGCCAACGTCCTGACTTTC
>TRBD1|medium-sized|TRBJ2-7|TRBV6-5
CATSQGAGYEQYF
TGTGCCACCTCCCAGGGGGCAGGGTACGAGCAGTACTTC
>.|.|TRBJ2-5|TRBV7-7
CASSFGYQETQYF
TGTGCCAGCAGCTTCGGGTACCAAGAGACCCAGTACTTC
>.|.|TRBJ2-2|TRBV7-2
CASSTQIVGTGELFF
TGTGCCAGCAGCACACAGATTGTGGGCACCGGGGAGCTGTTTTTT
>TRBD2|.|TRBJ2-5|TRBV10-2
CASSGGLAGETQYF
TGCGCCAGCAGTGGGGGACTAGCGGGAGAGACCCAGTACTTC
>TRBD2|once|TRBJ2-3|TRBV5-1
CASSLSGNLADTQYF
TGCGCCAGCAGCTTGAGCGGGAATCTCGCAGATACGCAGTATTTT
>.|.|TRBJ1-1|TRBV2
CASSLNTEAFF
TGTGCCAGCAGCCTGAACACTGAAGCTTTCTTT
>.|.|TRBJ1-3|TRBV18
CASSYDGSGPGNTIYF
TGTGCCAGCTCTTATGACGGGTCTGGCCCTGGAAACACCATATATTTT
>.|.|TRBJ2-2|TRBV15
CATSPSPGVTGELFF
TGTGCCACCAGCCCGTCCCCAGGCGTTACCGGGGAGCTGTTTTTT
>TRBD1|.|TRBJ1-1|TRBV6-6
CASSPDRAGNTEAFF
TGTGCCAGCAGCCCAGACAGGGCAGGGAACACTGAAGCTTTCTTT
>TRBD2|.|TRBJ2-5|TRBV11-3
CASSLAGYLKASGYQETQYF
TGTGCCAGCAGCTTAGCCGGTTATCTGAAGGCTAGCGGGTACCAAGAGACCCAGTACTTC
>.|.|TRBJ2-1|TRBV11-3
CASSSRTDYNEQFF
TGTGCCAGCAGCTCCCGGACAGATTACAATGAGCAGTTCTTC
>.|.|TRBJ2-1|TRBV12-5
CASAARTMRTLRERNEQFF
TGTGCTAGTGCTGCCCGAACTATGAGGACATTAAGAGAGAGGAATGAGCAGTTCTTC
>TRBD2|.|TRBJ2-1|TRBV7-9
CASSSASGSFFSSYNEQFF
TGTGCCAGCAGCTCCGCTAGCGGGAGTTTCTTCAGCTCCTACAATGAGCAGTTCTTC
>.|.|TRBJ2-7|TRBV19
CASSDRGLLGEQYF
TGTGCCAGTAGCGACCGGGGCCTCCTCGGCGAGCAGTACTTC
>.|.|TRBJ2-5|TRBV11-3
CASAPSGVSQETQYF
TGTGCCAGCGCCCCCTCCGGGGTCTCCCAAGAGACCCAGTACTTC
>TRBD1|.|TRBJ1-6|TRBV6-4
CASSPGTGRNSPLHF
TGTGCCAGCAGCCCTGGGACAGGGAGGAATTCACCCCTCCACTTT